This entry is about one T cell receptor (beta chain). CDR1 and CDR2 from the germline V gene are KGHSH and LQKENI. V was trimmed by 1 base and J by 5 bases, leaving 14 bases between them. This CDR3 is 15 amino acids long. This table comes from immunoSEQ multiplex PCR, and its TCRdb copy is limited to in-frame clones, with some not included. The repertoire holds roughly 43,000 clones, with 89% as singletons. This sample is drawn from a study of blood T cell repertoires in COVID-19. For the study at large: From the United States, Italy and Spain came samples of acute and convalescent COVID-19.

This chain joins TRBV18 and TRBJ1-2, with D possibly being TRBD1 (6 bases). This sequence was found in a man in his sixties or seventies with active COVID-19. Sample: peripheral blood. CDR3 region: CASSPQTGHAYGYTF. The CDR3 coding sequence is TGTGCCAGCTCACCACAGACAGGTCATGCTTATGGCTACACCTTC.